This T cell receptor beta chain was captured in a study of shared clonotypes between healthy human individuals. Overall study context: CD4 naive cells filled three plates per donor, CD4 memory three, CD8 naive two and CD8 memory one. Study outcomes and limitations: Naive CD4 clonotypes were shared across a handful of donors at roughly 5%. Generally, estimated richness proved larger in naive subsets than it did in memory subsets. The study's rarefaction showed incomplete sorted-subset sequencing despite large depth.

Regarding this clone: Its target is not known.

Assay used: immunoSEQ multiplex PCR; TCRdb lists only in-frame clones, some missing. This sample has under 850,000 clones, with about 91% found just once. The CDR3 totals 16 residues. Trimming removed 3 bases from V and 4 bases from J; junction bases left unmatched: 10. Germline CDR1 reads WSHSY; CDR2 reads SAAADI. CD45RO-negative, CCR7-positively selected cells formed the naive CD8 fraction, excluding terminally differentiated effector memory CD45RA+ cells. This sequence was found in a man aged 25 to 40 in good health. The sample comprised naive CD8+ T cells sorted from blood. This chain uses TRBV10-2 with TRBJ2-5; TRBD1 agrees at 8 bases. The CDR3: CASSDLSGGVVETQYF. The CDR3 DNA sequence: TGCGCCAGCAGTGATCTCTCAGGGGGCGTCGTAGAGACCCAGTACTTC.